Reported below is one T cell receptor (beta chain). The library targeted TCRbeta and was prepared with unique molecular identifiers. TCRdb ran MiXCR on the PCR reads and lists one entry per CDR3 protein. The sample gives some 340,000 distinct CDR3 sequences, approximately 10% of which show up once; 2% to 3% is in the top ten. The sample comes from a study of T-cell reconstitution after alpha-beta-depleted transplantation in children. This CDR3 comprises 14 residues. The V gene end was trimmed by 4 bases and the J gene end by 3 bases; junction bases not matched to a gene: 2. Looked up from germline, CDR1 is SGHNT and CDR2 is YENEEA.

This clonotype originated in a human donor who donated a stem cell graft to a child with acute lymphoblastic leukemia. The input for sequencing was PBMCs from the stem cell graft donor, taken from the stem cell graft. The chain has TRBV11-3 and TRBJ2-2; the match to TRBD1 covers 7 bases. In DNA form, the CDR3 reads TGTGCCAGCAGCTCGGGACAGCACACCGGGGAGCTGTTTTTT. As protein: CASSSGQHTGELFF.